Shown below are 21 T cell receptor beta chains from a single sample sequenced in a study of beta chain features in type 1 diabetes. Their antigens are not known. Study outcomes and limitations: Within each of all four CD4+ subsets, Type 1 diabetes patients had TCRB CDR3s that were moderately but significantly shorter.

The whole isolated RNA underwent reverse transcription, so sequencing captured expressed TCRB transcripts. Profiled with immunoSEQ multiplex PCR; TCRdb holds only in-frame clones, not every one. Of over 600,000 clones in the sample, approximately 13% were seen once. The sample was naive CD4+ T cells from blood. The receptors originated from a man younger than 45 with type 1 diabetes.

This clone was detected only a few times. This chain uses TRBV7-6 with TRBJ2-3; TRBD2 aligns across 11 bases. J was trimmed by 6 bases and V by 5 bases; bases with no gene match: 10. Looked up from germline, CDR1 is SGHVS and CDR2 is FNYEAQ. This CDR3 has 16 amino acids. The DNA of the CDR3 is TGTGCCAGCAGCCCGGAGACTAGCGGGACTGGGGATACGCAGTATTTT. Protein product: CASSPETSGTGDTQYF.

This clone was observed at least ten times. This chain links TRBV14 with TRBJ2-1; D unclear. Germline V gene sequence: CDR1 SGHDN, CDR2 FVKESK. This CDR3 contains 13 residues. Deletions cut 4 bases from V and 6 bases from J, with 10 bases between. The CDR3 sequence is CASSLMGPNEQFF. CDR3 bases: TGTGCCAGCAGCCTCATGGGCCCCAATGAGCAGTTCTTC.

Only a few counts were recorded for this clone. The chain couples TRBV27 to TRBJ1-5; 11 nucleotides match TRBD1. The CDR3 has 15 residues. Trimming removed 8 bases from V and 1 base from J; junction bases left unmatched: 4. In germline, CDR1 is MNHEY, CDR2 SMNVEV (reference sequence). CDR3 DNA: TGTGCCAGCGGACAGGGGGCGAGGAGCAATCAGCCCCAGCATTTT. This sequence encodes CASGQGARSNQPQHF.

The CDR3 region has the DNA TGTGCCAGCAGCTTAGCCCAGGGGGCGAAAAAAACCGGGGAGCTGTTTTTT. Its translation is CASSLAQGAKKTGELFF. The rearrangement links TRBV7-8 to TRBJ2-2; the match to TRBD1 covers 8 bases. J was trimmed by 5 bases and V by 0 bases; bases with no gene match: 8. Germline CDR1 SGHVS, CDR2 FQNEAQ. This CDR3 has 17 residues.

The CDR3 loop is CASSPNTGIQETQYF. CDR3 nucleotide sequence: TGCGCCAGCAGCCCGAATACAGGGATCCAAGAGACCCAGTACTTC. The chain uses TRBV5-1 and TRBJ2-5, with D tentatively TRBD1 (6 bases). CDR1 and CDR2 (germline): SGHRS, YFSETQ. The length of the CDR3 is 15 residues. Trimming took 4 bases from V and 1 from J, leaving 14 bases between them.

Only a few counts were recorded for this clone. The chain couples TRBV6-5 to TRBJ1-1; D is unclear. Looked up from germline, CDR1 is MNHEY and CDR2 is SVGAGI. This CDR3 spans 11 amino acids. Trimming cost V 8 bases and J 4 bases, with 8 bases left between them. CDR3 nucleotide sequence: TGTGCCAGCTACAGCCGCACTGAAGCTTTCTTT. It yields the protein CASYSRTEAFF.

This clone was counted a few times. The rearrangement uses TRBV6-5 and TRBJ1-3; 9 nucleotides align to TRBD1. The CDR3 loop spans 15 amino acids. The trim removed 4 bases at V and 2 bases at J, leaving 3 bases unmatched. CDR1 is MNHEY and CDR2 is SVGAGI in the germline V gene. The CDR3 nucleotides read TGTGCCAGCAGTTCTCGGACAGGGGCTGGAAACACCATATATTTT. It yields the protein CASSSRTGAGNTIYF.

This clone was recorded only once. This rearrangement joins TRBV15 to TRBJ1-4; D is undetermined. Trimming cost V 0 bases and J 16 bases, with 15 bases left between them. The CDR3 loop spans 13 amino acids. CDR1 and CDR2 (germline): LNHNV, YYDKDF (reference sequence). CDR3 in DNA: TGTGCCACCAGCAGAGATACGGCAGGAGTACGGTTTTTT. Its translation is CATSRDTAGVRFF.

This clone was seen only a few times. V usage is TRBV10-3 and J usage is TRBJ1-5; possible D gene TRBD1, 5 bases. The V and J ends lost 2 bases and 5 bases respectively, with 13 bases between them. The germline CDR1 and CDR2 sequences are ENHRY and SYGVKD. CDR3 size: 15 residues. The CDR3 DNA sequence: TGTGCCATCAGTGAGGGTGTAGGGGCTGATCAGCCCCAGCATTTT. It is translated as CAISEGVGADQPQHF.

This clone was detected only a few times. V is TRBV29-1 and J is TRBJ1-2; D is possibly TRBD1 (5 bases). The CDR3 contains 11 residues. Germline V gene lookup returns CDR1 SQVTM and CDR2 ANQGSEA. The V end was cut by 6 bases, the J end by 3 bases, with 8 bases between. CDR3 sequence: CSVGRDYGYTF. Written as DNA, the CDR3 is TGCAGCGTGGGACGAGACTATGGCTACACCTTC.

Only a few counts were recorded for this clone. This sequence joins TRBV14 and TRBJ1-1; D is unclear. The CDR3 sequence is 15 residues long. Looked up from germline, CDR1 is SGHDN and CDR2 is FVKESK. Trimming removed 0 bases from V and 9 bases from J, with 17 bases in between. CDR3 DNA: TGTGCCAGCAGCCAAGACCCGGGTATGCTGACCCAAGCTTTCTTT. Protein: CASSQDPGMLTQAFF.

The chain links TRBV7-2 to TRBJ2-7; 7 bases line up with TRBD2. In germline, CDR1 is SGHTA, CDR2 FQGNSA. This CDR3 is built from 15 residues. Losses at the gene ends were 1 base for V and 4 bases for J; bases not matched to a gene: 7. The CDR3 region has the DNA TGTGCCAGCAGCTTAGTCGCGGGGGACTCTTACGAGCAGTACTTC. This gives the protein CASSLVAGDSYEQYF.

This chain uses TRBV7-6 with TRBJ2-1; D is perhaps TRBD1 (5 bases). CDR1 SGHVS and CDR2 FNYEAQ come from the germline V gene. V lost 1 base and J 7 bases, leaving 14 bases between the germline ends. The CDR3 totals 15 residues. The CDR3 DNA follows: TGTGCCAGCAGCTTAGGCCAGGGTTCACTTAATGAGCAGTTCTTC. It codes for CASSLGQGSLNEQFF.

This clone has only a few counts. V and J are TRBV6-5 and TRBJ1-6; 7 positions match TRBD1. In germline, CDR1 is MNHEY, CDR2 SVGAGI. Unmatched junction bases numbered 8, after V lost 6 bases and J lost 6 bases. The CDR3 runs 15 residues. The CDR3 reads CASSRQGQSNSPLHF. The CDR3 DNA is TGTGCCAGCAGCCGACAGGGACAAAGTAATTCACCCCTCCACTTT.

CDR3 amino acids: CAWSPFGGQPQHF. In DNA, the CDR3 is TGTGCCTGGAGTCCTTTCGGGGGTCAGCCCCAGCATTTT. This chain uses TRBV30 with TRBJ1-5; tentative D call: TRBD1 (5 bases). Germline lookup yields CDR1 GTSNPN and CDR2 SVGIG (reference sequence). CDR3 length: 13 amino acids. V was cut by 2 bases and J by 6 bases, with 11 bases left in between.

There are a few counts of this clone. The chain is built from TRBV19 and TRBJ2-7, with D hard to call. Germline V CDR1 and CDR2: LNHDA, SQIVND (reference sequence). The CDR3 length is 15 residues. V was clipped by 4 bases and J by 4 bases, with 17 bases between them. CDR3 in amino acids: CASSNGPSQFYEQYF. CDR3 sequence (DNA): TGTGCCAGTAGTAACGGACCTTCACAATTTTACGAGCAGTACTTC.

This clone was seen a few times. This chain connects TRBV5-4 to TRBJ1-6; D uncertain. The CDR3 totals 12 residues. Trimming removed 1 base at V and 7 bases at J, with 3 bases between. CDR1 SGHNT and CDR2 YYREEE come from the germline V gene (reference sequence). The CDR3: CASSLMNSPLHF. CDR3 bases: TGTGCCAGCAGCTTGATGAATTCACCCCTCCACTTT.

This clone showed up just a few times. This chain uses TRBV15 with TRBJ2-1; TRBD1 might be the D (5 bases). The CDR3 is 15 residues long. V dropped 1 base and J dropped 5 bases, with 12 bases sitting between them. Germline V gives CDR1 LNHNV, CDR2 YYDKDF (reference sequence). CDR3 nucleotide sequence: TGTGCCACCAGCAGAGTGGGGCGGTTAGACAATGAGCAGTTCTTC. This sequence encodes CATSRVGRLDNEQFF.

This clone turned up a few times. This chain uses TRBV19 with TRBJ2-5, with no clear D. Germline lookup yields CDR1 LNHDA and CDR2 SQIVND (reference sequence). The V and J ends lost 0 bases and 5 bases respectively, with 7 bases between them. This CDR3 comprises 13 residues. The CDR3 coding sequence is TGTGCCAGTAGTATAGATCTGTGGGAGACCCAGTACTTC. This sequence encodes CASSIDLWETQYF. Filled out from reference TRBV19 and TRBJ2-5, the complete variable domain reads DGGITQSPKYLFRKEGQNVTLSCEQNLNHDAMYWYRQDPGQGLRLIYYSQIVNDFQKGDIAEGYSVSREKKESFPLTVTSAQKNPTAFYLCASSIDLWETQYFGPGTRLLVL.

This clone occurred once. The chain employs TRBV29-1 and TRBJ2-5; tentative D call: TRBD2 (6 bases). With the DNA end fitting TRBJ2-7 better, the J assignment may be wrong. The CDR3 length is 12 residues. The germline CDR1 and CDR2 sequences are SQVTM and ANQGSEA. CDR3 region: CSVAGESDEQYF. The CDR3 DNA is TGCAGCGTTGCGGGGGAGTCCGACGAGCAGTACTTC.

This chain joins TRBV7-6 and TRBJ2-3; D remains unclear. Germline V CDR1 and CDR2: SGHVS, FNYEAQ. With 5 bases removed from V and 0 bases from J, the gap between germline ends came to 12 bases. The CDR3 totals 15 residues. CDR3 region: CASSRGPISTDTQYF. DNA for the CDR3: TGTGCCAGCAGCCGCGGTCCCATAAGCACAGATACGCAGTATTTT.